The 5 T cell receptor beta chains given below trace back to one sample, sequenced in a study of T cell clones after liver transplantation. The table came from immunoSEQ multiplex PCR; TCRdb's copy has only in-frame clones and leaves some out. The table has approximately 3,000 clones, 20% to 25% seen once. TCRbeta sequences of proliferating CFSE-low MLR cells were labeled alloreactive. Their antigens are not known. Material: CD4+ T cells from PBMCs cultured with third-party cells. The receptors stem from a human patient who received a liver transplant. Some T cells here may be from the graft donor.

In this sample, this clone turned up a few times. This sequence is one base from a far larger clone and is likely a read error. Other DNA sequences within the sample encode an identical CDR3. The chain links TRBV19 to TRBJ2-6; 10 positions match TRBD1. V lost 5 bases and J lost 0; bases outside the gene matches: 7. CDR1 LNHDA and CDR2 SQIVND come from the germline V gene (reference sequence). The CDR3 is made up of 18 amino acids. CDR3 in DNA: TGTGCCAGTAGTGGGAGGGACAGGGGTATCTCTGGGGCCAACGTCCTGACTTTC. Translated: CASSGRDRGISGANVLTF.

This clone is medium-sized (0.01 to 0.1%). The chain couples TRBV7-6 to TRBJ1-4, with TRBD1 as a possible D gene (6 bases). Trimming shortened V by 4 bases and J by 3 bases, and 15 bases separated the two germline ends. Germline V lookup: CDR1 SGHVS, CDR2 FNYEAQ. This CDR3 region has 16 residues. CDR3 region: CASSSLPAGANEKLFF. In nucleotides, the CDR3 is TGTGCCAGCAGCTCCCTTCCCGCAGGGGCTAATGAAAAACTGTTTTTT.

The chain carries TRBV4-2 and TRBJ2-2; 7 bases match TRBD1. Trimming cost V 5 bases and J 6 bases; bases outside gene matches: 12. This CDR3 has 16 residues. Germline V gene data show CDR1 as LGHNA and CDR2 as YNFKEQ. As DNA, the CDR3 is TGTGCCAGCAGCTTGGAAAGGGGGCGCGTTTCCGGGGAGCTGTTTTTT. It codes for CASSLERGRVSGELFF.

Worth noting for this clone: This may come from a read error, since a much larger clone is one base off. This chain links TRBV6-4 with TRBJ1-2, with TRBD1 matching 9 bases. From germline, CDR1 is MRHNA and CDR2 SNTAGT. The CDR3 totals 12 residues. CDR3 nucleotide sequence: TGTGCCAGCAGTACGGGACAGGGCGGCCCTGTCTTC. Its protein is CASSTGQGGPVF.

This rearrangement joins TRBV5-5 to TRBJ2-3; D is ambiguous. The CDR3 extends over 14 amino acids. The germline V and J ends were trimmed by 0 bases and 2 bases, with 7 bases remaining between them. The germline V gene has CDR1 SGHKS and CDR2 YYEKEE (reference sequence). CDR3 protein: CASSLGSITDTQYF. The DNA for the CDR3 is TGTGCCAGCAGCTTGGGAAGTATCACAGATACGCAGTATTTT.